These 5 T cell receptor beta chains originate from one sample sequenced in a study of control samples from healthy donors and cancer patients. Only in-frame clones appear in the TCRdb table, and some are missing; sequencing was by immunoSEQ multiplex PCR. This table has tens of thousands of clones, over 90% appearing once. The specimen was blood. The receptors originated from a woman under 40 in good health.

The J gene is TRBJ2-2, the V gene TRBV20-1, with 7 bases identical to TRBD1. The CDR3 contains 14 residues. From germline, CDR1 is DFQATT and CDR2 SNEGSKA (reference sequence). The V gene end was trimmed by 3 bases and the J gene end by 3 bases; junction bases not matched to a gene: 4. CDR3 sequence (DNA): TGCAGTGCTAGTACAGGGGTCGACACCGGGGAGCTGTTTTTT. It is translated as CSASTGVDTGELFF.

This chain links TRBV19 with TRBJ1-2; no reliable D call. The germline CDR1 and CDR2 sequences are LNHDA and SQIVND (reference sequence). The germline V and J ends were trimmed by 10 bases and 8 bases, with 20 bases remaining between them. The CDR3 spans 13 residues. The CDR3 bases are TGTGCCATCAACTCCGACGCGGGCAGGGGCTACACCTTC. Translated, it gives CAINSDAGRGYTF.

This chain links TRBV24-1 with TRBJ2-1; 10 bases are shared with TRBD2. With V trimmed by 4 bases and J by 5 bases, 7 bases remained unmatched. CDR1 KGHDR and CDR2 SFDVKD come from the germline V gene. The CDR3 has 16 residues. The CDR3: CATSDPASGGNNEQFF. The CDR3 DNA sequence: TGTGCCACCAGTGACCCAGCTAGCGGGGGCAACAATGAGCAGTTCTTC.

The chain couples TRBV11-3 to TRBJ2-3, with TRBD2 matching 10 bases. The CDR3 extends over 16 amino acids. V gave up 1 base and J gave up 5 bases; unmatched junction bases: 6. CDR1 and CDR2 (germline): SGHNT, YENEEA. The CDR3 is CASSLVSGGAGDTQYF. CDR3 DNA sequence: TGTGCCAGCAGCTTAGTAAGCGGGGGGGCCGGAGATACGCAGTATTTT.

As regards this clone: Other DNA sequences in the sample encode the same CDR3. The chain's CDR3 is CASSLVGATNEKLFF. As DNA, the CDR3 is TGTGCCAGCAGCTTGGTTGGGGCAACTAATGAAAAACTGTTTTTT. The J gene is TRBJ1-4, the V gene TRBV5-4; D is undetermined. Germline CDR1 and CDR2: SGHNT and YYREEE (reference sequence). The CDR3 has 15 residues. The V gene lost 0 bases and the J gene lost 0 bases, with 6 bases spanning the gap.